This T cell receptor (beta chain) was sequenced during a study of CD8 T cells in ankylosing spondylitis. CDR3 length equals 14 residues. Trimming left V 1 base short and J 8 bases short, with 12 bases between. Germline values: CDR1 DFQATT, CDR2 SNEGSKA (reference sequence). Study-wide findings and caveats: About 8 highly homologous variants made up a TCR beta motif, and this motif appeared characteristic of ankylosing spondylitis blood.

This clonotype was seen ten or more times. Antigen unknown. From the 5' RACE reads, TCRdb called clonotypes with MiXCR, one entry per CDR3 protein. The repertoire consists of about 800,000 distinct CDR3 sequences, with roughly 10% occurring once and the leading ten covering roughly 0.51%. The chain combines TRBV20-1 with TRBJ1-6, with D hard to call. The receptor's source is a male donor with ankylosing spondylitis. The specimen sequenced was blood, either unsorted or a sorted T cell fraction (not recorded which). CDR3 protein: CSARVALNDSPLHF. In nucleotides, the CDR3 is TGCAGTGCTAGAGTGGCCCTTAATGATTCACCCCTCCACTTT.